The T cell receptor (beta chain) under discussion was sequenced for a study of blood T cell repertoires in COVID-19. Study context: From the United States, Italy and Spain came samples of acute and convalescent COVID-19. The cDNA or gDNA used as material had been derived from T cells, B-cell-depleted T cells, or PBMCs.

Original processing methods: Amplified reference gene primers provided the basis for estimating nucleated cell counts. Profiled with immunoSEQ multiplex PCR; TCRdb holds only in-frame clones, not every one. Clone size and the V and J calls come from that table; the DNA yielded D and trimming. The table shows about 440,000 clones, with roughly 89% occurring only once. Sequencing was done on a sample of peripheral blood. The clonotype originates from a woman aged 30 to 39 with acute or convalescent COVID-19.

CDR3 DNA sequence: TGTGCCATCAGTGAGTCGGGGACACCCAGTAGCAATCAGCCCCAGCATTTT. It translates to CAISESGTPSSNQPQHF. V and J are TRBV10-3 and TRBJ1-5, with a possible D match to TRBD1 (6 bases). Germline assignment: CDR1 ENHRY and CDR2 SYGVKD. This CDR3 has 17 amino acids. V lost 0 bases and J lost 0, with 12 bases in between.